The T cell receptor (beta chain) described here comes from a study of CD4 T cells in relation to SARS-CoV-2 and coronaviruses. Study at large: ViraFEST: approximately 10-day antigen culture of PBMCs, then TCR beta CDR3 sequencing. The HLA restriction of the shared crossreactive spike epitopes was mapped. Study-wide findings and caveats: Monoreactive clones expanded significantly more to SARS-CoV-2 than crossreactive clones did. In around 63% of donors, memory CD4+ clonotypes crossrecognized SARS-CoV-2 and at least one common cold coronavirus spike.

The unexposed donors gave CD4+ T cells in about 2011-2018, prior to COVID-19. Isolation of CD4+ T cells took place after approximately eleven days in culture. As regards this clone: The antigen is not known.

This CDR3 spans 17 amino acids. The germline V gene has CDR1 PRHDT and CDR2 FYEKMQ (reference sequence). V shed 4 bases, J shed 0 bases, and the junction held 7 bases outside the gene matches. Profiling relied on immunoSEQ multiplex PCR, and the TCRdb table lists in-frame clones only, not all of them. The sample includes 18,000 or so clones, around 79% of them seen just once. The chain joins TRBV13 to TRBJ2-2; 8 bases map to TRBD2. Sequenced: CD4+ T cells from PBMCs, cultured in vitro. This sequence originates from a human donor in good health. The CDR3 spells CASSSRTSYSNTGELFF. Here the CDR3 DNA reads TGTGCCAGCAGCTCCAGGACTAGCTACTCGAACACCGGGGAGCTGTTTTTT.